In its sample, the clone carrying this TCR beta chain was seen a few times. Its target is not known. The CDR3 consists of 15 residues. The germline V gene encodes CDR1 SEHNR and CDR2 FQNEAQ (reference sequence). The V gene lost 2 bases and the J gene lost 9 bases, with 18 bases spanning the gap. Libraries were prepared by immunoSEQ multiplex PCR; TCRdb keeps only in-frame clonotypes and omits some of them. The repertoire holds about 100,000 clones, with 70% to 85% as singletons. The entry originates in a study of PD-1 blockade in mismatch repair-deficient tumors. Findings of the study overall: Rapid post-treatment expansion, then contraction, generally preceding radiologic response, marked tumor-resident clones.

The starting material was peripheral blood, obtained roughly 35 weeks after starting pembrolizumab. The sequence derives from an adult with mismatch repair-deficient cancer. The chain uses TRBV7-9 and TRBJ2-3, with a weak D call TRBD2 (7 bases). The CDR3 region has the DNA TGTGCCAGCAGCTTATCCGCGGGGGCCCCTGGAACGCAGTATTTT. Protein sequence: CASSLSAGAPGTQYF.